The T cell receptor beta chain described here comes from a study of control samples from healthy donors and cancer patients. Clones were read by immunoSEQ multiplex PCR, and TCRdb kept only the in-frame ones, dropping some. The table has approximately 100,000 clones, over 65% seen once. V dropped 4 bases and J dropped 1; count of bases not matched to a gene: 6. Germline V gene sequence: CDR1 SGHRS, CDR2 YFSETQ. This CDR3 contains 15 residues. This chain links TRBV5-1 with TRBJ1-1; TRBD1 matches 8 bases. The sequence was obtained from a woman between 40 and 55 years old in good health. The sequenced sample consisted of blood. The CDR3 is CASSHGQGQNTEAFF. CDR3 DNA sequence: TGCGCCAGCAGCCACGGACAGGGTCAGAACACTGAAGCTTTCTTT.